These 14 T cell receptor beta chains were sequenced from one sample in a study of blood T cell repertoires in COVID-19. The protocol was immunoSEQ multiplex PCR, while the TCRdb copy is restricted to in-frame clones and leaves out a portion. The table includes just over 300,000 clones, more than 75% detected once. The sample taken for sequencing was PBMCs or T cells enriched from blood (not recorded which). The receptor set was obtained from a young man who had recovered from COVID-19.

This clone showed up just a few times. The chain joins TRBV5-4 to TRBJ1-4; no clear D gene. The V and J ends lost 0 bases and 0 bases respectively, with 6 bases between them. CDR3 length: 15 amino acids. The germline V gene has CDR1 SGHNT and CDR2 YYREEE (reference sequence). CDR3 loop: CASSLVGATNEKLFF. The CDR3 region has the DNA TGTGCCAGCAGCTTGGTCGGAGCAACTAATGAAAAACTGTTTTTT.

CDR3 bases: TGTGCCAGTAGTATAGGGACAGGCATGTCCACTGAAGCTTTCTTT. This translates into CASSIGTGMSTEAFF. V usage is TRBV19 and J usage is TRBJ1-1; 7 nucleotides line up with TRBD1. The V and J ends lost 1 base and 4 bases, in that order; junction bases with no gene match: 6. The CDR3 is 15 amino acids. Germline V CDR1 and CDR2: LNHDA, SQIVND (reference sequence).

The rearrangement joins TRBV10-2 to TRBJ2-4; unclear D gene. CDR3 size: 19 residues. In germline, CDR1 is WSHSY, CDR2 SAAADI. V dropped 0 bases and J dropped 0 bases, with 18 bases sitting between them. The CDR3 region has the DNA TGCGCCAGCAGTGAGTCAGGCGGCTCCCTGAATTTAGCCAAAAACATTCAGTACTTC. This sequence encodes CASSESGGSLNLAKNIQYF.

The chain combines TRBV11-3 with TRBJ2-7; TRBD1 agrees at 9 bases. This CDR3 has 16 amino acids. Germline loops: CDR1 SGHNT, CDR2 YENEEA. Trimming took 5 bases from V and 6 from J; bases not matched to a gene: 14. CDR3 coding DNA: TGTGCCAGCAGCCCACGCTCCCGGGACAGGGTTGGCGAGCAGTACTTC. Its protein is CASSPRSRDRVGEQYF.

This clone was detected only a few times. V gene TRBV25-1 combines with J gene TRBJ2-6; 9 nucleotides align to TRBD1. With 7 bases clipped from V and 2 bases from J, the junction kept 9 bases outside the gene matches. Germline CDR1 reads MGHDK; CDR2 reads SYGVNS. The CDR3 spans 17 residues. The CDR3 coding sequence is TGTGCCAGCACCGGGACAGGGAAATATGCTGGGGCCAACGTCCTGACTTTC. It encodes CASTGTGKYAGANVLTF.

This clone was detected once. For the CDR3, the DNA is TGTGCCAGCAGCAAAAATGAGGAGGGGGGGACTGAAGCTTTCTTT. Translation gives CASSKNEEGGTEAFF. J is TRBJ1-1 and V is TRBV21-1. TRBV21-1 is flagged as a pseudogene. This CDR3 contains 15 residues.

The V gene is TRBV28, the J gene TRBJ2-5, with 8 positions matching TRBD2. The CDR3 has 13 residues. After removal of 11 bases from V and 5 bases from J, the junction contained 10 bases not matched to a gene. Germline V gene data show CDR1 as MDHEN and CDR2 as SYDVKM. For the CDR3, the DNA is TGTGCCCTCGCCGGGGGGGCCCATGAGACCCAGTACTTC. Its translation is CALAGGAHETQYF.

V and J are TRBV19 and TRBJ1-2; unclear D gene. The V gene lost 4 bases and the J gene lost 2 bases, with 14 bases spanning the gap. This CDR3 region has 15 residues. The germline V gene has CDR1 LNHDA and CDR2 SQIVND (reference sequence). The CDR3 protein is CASSTSAAVNYGYTF. CDR3 nucleotides: TGTGCCAGTAGTACCTCAGCGGCGGTAAACTATGGCTACACCTTC. Using reference TRBV19 and TRBJ1-2 for the parts outside the CDR3, the full variable domain is DGGITQSPKYLFRKEGQNVTLSCEQNLNHDAMYWYRQDPGQGLRLIYYSQIVNDFQKGDIAEGYSVSREKKESFPLTVTSAQKNPTAFYLCASSTSAAVNYGYTFGSGTRLTVV.

This chain uses TRBV25-1 with TRBJ1-2; D possibly corresponds to TRBD1 (6 bases). The germline V and J ends were trimmed by 8 bases and 7 bases, with 14 bases remaining between them. The CDR3 has 12 amino acids. Germline loops: CDR1 MGHDK, CDR2 SYGVNS. The chain's CDR3 is CASHLTGRGYTF. CDR3 DNA: TGTGCCAGCCACCTGACAGGACGTGGCTACACCTTC.

V gene TRBV11-2 combines with J gene TRBJ2-7, with D maybe TRBD2 (7 bases). The germline V gene has CDR1 SGHAT and CDR2 FQNNGV. The CDR3 length is 15 residues. Trimming took off 11 bases at V and 0 bases at J, with 20 bases between the two ends. CDR3 sequence reads: CAVGGATGLSYEQYF. CDR3 in DNA: TGTGCCGTGGGGGGGGCGACAGGACTCTCCTACGAGCAGTACTTC.

The chain has TRBV6-5 and TRBJ2-1, with 8 bases that match TRBD1. The CDR3 consists of 13 residues. V dropped 8 bases and J dropped 7; count of bases not matched to a gene: 7. Germline lookup yields CDR1 MNHEY and CDR2 SVGAGI. In DNA form, the CDR3 reads TGTGCCAGCCGGACAGGGCAGGGGAATGAGCAGTTCTTC. Translated: CASRTGQGNEQFF.

The chain employs TRBV30 and TRBJ1-3; 9 bases line up with TRBD1. The germline V gene encodes CDR1 GTSNPN and CDR2 SVGIG (reference sequence). V dropped 3 bases and J dropped 3; count of bases not matched to a gene: 3. CDR3 length: 14 amino acids. The CDR3 protein is CAWSATGGGNTIYF. CDR3 nucleotides: TGTGCCTGGAGCGCGACAGGGGGTGGAAACACCATATATTTT.

This sequence joins TRBV14 and TRBJ2-3, with 11 bases identical to TRBD2. V trimming: 4 bases; J trimming: 5 bases; junction bases outside the gene matches: 14. The germline V gene has CDR1 SGHDN and CDR2 FVKESK. This CDR3 is 18 amino acids long. The CDR3 loop reads CASSRRTTSGVGRDTQYF. The CDR3 DNA is TGTGCCAGCAGCCGGAGAACGACTAGCGGGGTAGGGAGAGATACGCAGTATTTT.

The chain joins TRBV12-3 or TRBV12-4 to TRBJ1-1; perhaps TRBD1 as D (5 bases). The CDR3 consists of 13 residues. V lost 7 bases, J lost 10 bases, and 19 bases lay in between. The DNA of the CDR3 is TGTGCCAGCATCATCGACAGTACCCTCGGAGCTTTCTTT. Its protein is CASIIDSTLGAFF.